Detailed here is one TCR beta chain. V lost 0 bases and J lost 4; bases outside the gene matches: 7. The CDR3 covers 17 residues. Germline-derived CDR1 and CDR2 are SGDLS and YYNGEE. The data stem from a study of radiotherapy plus CTLA-4 blockade in lung cancer. Sequencing used immunoSEQ multiplex PCR; TCRdb keeps in-frame clones, though not all of them. The table shows about 80,000 clones, with more than 60% occurring only once. This chain links TRBV9 with TRBJ2-5, with 12 bases fitting TRBD2. The source of this sequence is a human donor with non-small cell lung cancer whose response to radiotherapy plus ipilimumab could not be evaluated. Some clones in this sample may be carry-over from other donors' samples. Sequencing used peripheral blood, obtained from a patient treated with radiotherapy plus ipilimumab. CDR3 DNA sequence: TGTGCCAGCAGCGTAGTGCCTAGCGGGGGGGCCGGAGAGACCCAGTACTTC. This encodes CASSVVPSGGAGETQYF.